Listed below are T cell receptor beta chains from one sample, sequenced in a study of blood T cell repertoires in COVID-19. Only in-frame clones appear in the TCRdb table, and some are missing; sequencing was by immunoSEQ multiplex PCR. The sample carries about 55,000 clones, over 75% recorded once. The sample consisted of peripheral blood. The receptors originated from a human donor with active COVID-19. The donor label of this sample is uncertain. CDR3s include the opening cysteine and the closing phenylalanine or tryptophan. Clone size is not always given. Where it is, it says once, few, many or a class for expanded clones.

cdr3_length	clone_size	j_call	v_call	cdr3_aa
18	few	TRBJ2-1	TRBV7-8	CASSRSGTSGGAHNEQFF
15	few	TRBJ1-5	TRBV9	CASSVAGDSNQPQHF
16	NA	TRBJ1-5	TRBV19	CASSISQFTANQPQHF
15	NA	TRBJ2-4	TRBV6-1	CASSEDWSTKNIQYF
16	NA	TRBJ1-1	TRBV18	CASSPSALQGNTEAFF
16	NA	TRBJ2-1	TRBV6-5	CASSSTSDLRLNEQFF
15	NA	TRBJ2-1	TRBV5-6	CASTSRYLTYNEQFF
13	NA	TRBJ1-6	TRBV13	CASSLGGNSPLHF
16	NA	TRBJ2-3	TRBV6-1	CASSEEGTNPPDTQYF
16	NA	TRBJ2-2	TRBV6-2/TRBV6-3	CASSWERGRNTGELFF
15	NA	TRBJ1-5	TRBV25-1	CASSEGQGANQPQHF
16	NA	TRBJ2-3	TRBV6-4	CASSDSAAGGTDTQYF
13	NA	TRBJ1-5	TRBV5-4	CASSLAGNQPQHF
16	NA	TRBJ2-5	TRBV18	CASSPGQGALGETQYF
16	NA	TRBJ1-5	TRBV27	CASSSGTVDSNQPQHF
18	NA	TRBJ2-1	TRBV5-6	CASSLDLRLAGAEDEQFF
14	NA	TRBJ1-5	TRBV10-3	CAISAGTGFQPQHF
15	NA	TRBJ2-1	TRBV6-5	CASSIGTVGYNEQFF
15	NA	TRBJ1-4	TRBV7-9	CASSLARGNGEKLFF
14	NA	TRBJ2-7	TRBV9	CASSVREYTYEQYF
15	NA	TRBJ2-3	TRBV19	CASSMDRVMSDTQYF
18	NA	TRBJ2-1	TRBV7-2	CASSFRGTGWVSYNEQFF
16	NA	TRBJ2-3	TRBV9	CASSHMARASTDTQYF
15	NA	TRBJ2-3	TRBV11-2	CASSLGGGSTDTQYF
12	once	TRBJ1-1	TRBV25-1	CASSTENTEAFF
15	NA	TRBJ1-1	TRBV15	CATSRDRQGASEAFF
18	NA	TRBJ2-3	TRBV19	CASSSRTGGSLWTDTQYF
15	NA	TRBJ2-3	TRBV11-1	CASSLLAGGPNTQYF
16	NA	TRBJ1-3	TRBV5-4	CASSLGGKYSGNTIYF
14	NA	TRBJ2-1	TRBV28	CASTPGGRGREQFF
13	NA	TRBJ1-6	TRBV10-3	CATTGGGNSPLHF
14	NA	TRBJ2-7	TRBV5-5	CASSAGQGSYEQYF
18	NA	TRBJ1-4	TRBV28	CASSFNGLKGTLHEKLFF
15	NA	TRBJ2-7	TRBV9	CASSVADRTHYEQYF
16	once	TRBJ2-7	TRBV3-1/TRBV3-2	CASSQLGLAEFYEQYF
16	NA	TRBJ2-7	TRBV6-2/TRBV6-3	CASSYLGLAGLYEQYF
16	once	TRBJ2-1	TRBV10-2	CASSETSGGSYNEQFF
15	NA	TRBJ2-1	TRBV7-2	CASSRSLFGYNEQFF
19	NA	TRBJ2-7	TRBV11-2	CASSVKLALTPSSSYEQYF
16	NA	TRBJ2-2	TRBV7-6	CASSLDQAGGAGELFF
13	NA	TRBJ1-1	TRBV18	CASSPLLVSEAFF
15	NA	TRBJ2-5	TRBV30	CAWSGTGQGQETQYF
14	NA	TRBJ1-1	TRBV10-1	CASSAYRMNTEAFF
16	NA	TRBJ2-1	TRBV7-9	CASSTLPTSGYNEQFF
14	NA	TRBJ2-1	TRBV6-5	CASILSGRGGEQFF
15	NA	TRBJ2-1	TRBV6-5	CASRAPREGRNEQFF
15	NA	TRBJ1-5	TRBV4-3	CASSHSRGSNQPQHF
17	NA	TRBJ2-5	TRBV6-2/TRBV6-3	CASSPSRKDFRIETQYF
18	NA	TRBJ2-3	TRBV6-6	CASSRKGLAGDPTDTQYF
16	NA	TRBJ2-1	TRBV5-8	CASSRGDRGSYNEQFF
15	NA	TRBJ1-6	TRBV5-4	CASSETGGAGSPLHF
16	NA	TRBJ1-1	TRBV19	CASNPRAGPLNTEAFF
16	NA	TRBJ2-7	TRBV10-3	CAIGGYGATRSYEQYF
13	once	TRBJ2-2	TRBV3-1/TRBV3-2	CASSQQGSGELFF
15	NA	TRBJ1-4	TRBV5-4	CASSLDRQGTEKLFF
17	NA	TRBJ1-4	TRBV7-2	CASSLVPFQATNEKLFF
14	NA	TRBJ1-1	TRBV7-6	CASTSGGANTEAFF